What follows are 9 T cell receptor beta chains derived from one specimen sequenced in a study of blood T cell repertoires in COVID-19. Here immunoSEQ multiplex PCR was the method, and the copy in TCRdb shows in-frame clones only, minus some. The sample contains fewer than 250,000 clones, around 90% of which appear only once. The sample comprised peripheral blood. The source is a man between 25 and 39 years old with COVID-19, enrolled during active disease.

This sequence joins TRBV5-1 and TRBJ2-7; perhaps TRBD2 as D (6 bases). Trimming pared 3 bases from V and 0 bases from J, leaving 13 bases between. Germline CDR1 reads SGHRS; CDR2 reads YFSETQ. This CDR3 has 15 residues. The CDR3 is CASSSTGTASYEQYF. CDR3 bases: TGCGCCAGCAGCTCCACCGGGACTGCCTCCTACGAGCAGTACTTC.

The chain uses TRBV18 and TRBJ2-2; D not resolved. Germline loops: CDR1 KGHSH, CDR2 LQKENI. V dropped 4 bases and J dropped 4 bases, with 13 bases sitting between them. This CDR3 has 15 amino acids. CDR3 loop: CASSRASLGTGELFF. In DNA, the CDR3 is TGTGCCAGCTCACGGGCAAGCCTCGGCACCGGGGAGCTGTTTTTT.

This clone was seen once. J is TRBJ1-5 and V is TRBV19, with a tentative D call TRBD1 (6 bases). The CDR3 totals 18 residues. V shed 10 bases and J shed 2 bases, with 27 bases lying between them. CDR1 LNHDA and CDR2 SQIVND come from the germline V gene (reference sequence). This CDR3 is CATAPPGGAYHGNQPQHF. The CDR3 coding sequence is TGTGCCACCGCGCCCCCGGGGGGCGCTTACCACGGCAATCAGCCCCAGCATTTT.

The chain employs TRBV2 and TRBJ1-1; D gene uncertain. The CDR3 loop spans 13 amino acids. Deletions cut 5 bases from V and 5 bases from J, with 12 bases between. Germline lookup yields CDR1 SNHLY and CDR2 FYNNEI. The CDR3 DNA reads as TGTGCCAGCAGTAGACAAGACAAGACTGAAGCTTTCTTT. Its translation: CASSRQDKTEAFF.

Only one count was recorded for this clone. The CDR3 DNA follows: TGTGCCAGCAGCCCGCGTGACTGGGAGGACATTCAGTACTTC. Residues: CASSPRDWEDIQYF. V usage is TRBV14 and J usage is TRBJ2-4, with a tentative D call TRBD2 (6 bases). Trimming pared 4 bases from V and 8 bases from J, leaving 15 bases between. Germline V CDR1 and CDR2: SGHDN, FVKESK. The CDR3 is 14 amino acids.

The chain's CDR3 is CASNPKGMNTEAFF. Written as DNA, the CDR3 is TGTGCCAGCAACCCTAAGGGGATGAACACTGAAGCTTTCTTT. The genes are TRBV5-5 and TRBJ1-1, with D perhaps matching TRBD1 (5 bases). This CDR3 region has 14 residues. V lost 6 bases, J lost 0 bases, and 12 bases lay in between. Germline V gene sequence: CDR1 SGHKS, CDR2 YYEKEE (reference sequence).

The V gene is TRBV5-4, the J gene TRBJ1-2, with D unclear. The CDR3 loop spans 16 amino acids. The germline gives CDR1 SGHNT, CDR2 YYREEE (reference sequence). V was shortened by 2 bases and J by 4 bases, with 18 bases between the two germline ends. The CDR3 DNA reads as TGTGCCAGCAGCTTAGATCCGGAAATATCGGGCTATGGCTACACCTTC. Its translation is CASSLDPEISGYGYTF.

J is TRBJ2-5 and V is TRBV6-5; 8 nucleotides match TRBD1. Germline lookup yields CDR1 MNHEY and CDR2 SVGAGI. This CDR3 comprises 15 residues. The V and J ends lost 6 bases and 5 bases, in that order; junction bases with no gene match: 11. Here the CDR3 reads CASSLPGQGVETQYF. For the CDR3, the DNA is TGTGCCAGCAGCCTCCCAGGACAGGGTGTGGAGACCCAGTACTTC.

This chain connects TRBV27 to TRBJ2-7; D gene uncertain. The V end was cut by 8 bases, the J end by 0 bases, with 11 bases between. The length of the CDR3 is 13 residues. Germline V gives CDR1 MNHEY, CDR2 SMNVEV (reference sequence). This CDR3 is CASRSSYSYEQYF. DNA for the CDR3: TGTGCCAGCCGGTCAAGCTACTCCTACGAGCAGTACTTC.